The 3 T cell receptor beta chains listed next were all sequenced from one sample in a study of blood T cell repertoires in COVID-19. Produced via immunoSEQ multiplex PCR; TCRdb's table is partial and in-frame only. The sample has 40,000 to 45,000 clones; 70% to 90% are singletons. What was sequenced was peripheral blood. These receptors originate from a human donor in a cohort sampled during active COVID-19.

The V and J genes are TRBV18 and TRBJ2-5, with D unresolved. The germline CDR1 and CDR2 sequences are KGHSH and LQKENI. The CDR3 consists of 12 residues. The ends were cut back, 2 bases at V and 5 bases at J, with 6 bases in the middle. CDR3 sequence (DNA): TGTGCCAGCTCACCAATTCGGGAGACCCAGTACTTC. Protein sequence: CASSPIRETQYF.

This rearrangement joins TRBV5-1 to TRBJ2-1; 11 positions agree with TRBD1. Trimming at V came to 4 bases and at J to 6 bases, leaving 3 bases not matched to a gene. The CDR3 spans 14 residues. From germline, CDR1 is SGHRS and CDR2 YFSETQ. Here the CDR3 DNA reads TGCGCCAGCAGCCACGGGACAGGGGGCAATGAGCAGTTCTTC. It specifies CASSHGTGGNEQFF.

The chain links TRBV7-8 to TRBJ2-7; 9 nucleotides agree with TRBD1. The CDR3 is made up of 13 amino acids. Trimming removed 5 bases from V and 5 bases from J; junction bases left unmatched: 4. Germline-derived CDR1 and CDR2 are SGHVS and FQNEAQ. CDR3: CASSRGQGNEQYF. The CDR3 nucleotides are TGTGCCAGCAGCCGCGGACAGGGGAACGAGCAGTACTTC.